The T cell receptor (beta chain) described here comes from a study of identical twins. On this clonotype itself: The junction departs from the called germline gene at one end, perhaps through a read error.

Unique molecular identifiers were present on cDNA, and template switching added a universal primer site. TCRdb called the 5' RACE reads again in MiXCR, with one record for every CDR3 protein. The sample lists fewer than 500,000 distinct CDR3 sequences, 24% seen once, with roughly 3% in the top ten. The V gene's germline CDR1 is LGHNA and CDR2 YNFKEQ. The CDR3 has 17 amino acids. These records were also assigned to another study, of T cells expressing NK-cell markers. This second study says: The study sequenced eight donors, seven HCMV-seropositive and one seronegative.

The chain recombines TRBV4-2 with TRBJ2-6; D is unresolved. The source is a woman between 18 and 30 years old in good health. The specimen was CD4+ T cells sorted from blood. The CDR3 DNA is TGTGCCAGCAGCAAAGATATAATGAACTCCGGGGCCAACGTCCTGACTTTC. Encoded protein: CASSKDIMNSGANVLTF.